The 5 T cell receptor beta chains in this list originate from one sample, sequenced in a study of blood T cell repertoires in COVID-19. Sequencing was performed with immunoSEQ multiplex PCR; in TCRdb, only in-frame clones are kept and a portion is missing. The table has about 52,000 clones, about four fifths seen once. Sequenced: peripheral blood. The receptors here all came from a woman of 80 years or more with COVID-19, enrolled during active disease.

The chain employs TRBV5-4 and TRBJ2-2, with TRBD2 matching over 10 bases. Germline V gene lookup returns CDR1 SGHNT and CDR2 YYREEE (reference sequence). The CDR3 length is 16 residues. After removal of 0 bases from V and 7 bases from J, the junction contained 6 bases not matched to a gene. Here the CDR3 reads CASSLEGTSVNGELFF. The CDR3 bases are TGTGCCAGCAGCTTGGAGGGGACTAGCGTTAACGGGGAGCTGTTTTTT.

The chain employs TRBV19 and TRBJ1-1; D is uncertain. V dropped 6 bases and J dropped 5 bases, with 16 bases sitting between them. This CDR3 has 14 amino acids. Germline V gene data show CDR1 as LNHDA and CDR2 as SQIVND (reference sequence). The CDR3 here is CASSPSPPGTEAFF. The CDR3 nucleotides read TGTGCCAGTAGCCCGAGCCCACCGGGGACTGAAGCTTTCTTT.

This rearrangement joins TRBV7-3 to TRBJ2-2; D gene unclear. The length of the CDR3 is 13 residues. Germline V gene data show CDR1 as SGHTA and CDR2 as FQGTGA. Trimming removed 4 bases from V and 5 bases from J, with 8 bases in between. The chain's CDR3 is CASSSQSTGELFF. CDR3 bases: TGTGCCAGCAGCTCACAGAGTACCGGGGAGCTGTTTTTT.

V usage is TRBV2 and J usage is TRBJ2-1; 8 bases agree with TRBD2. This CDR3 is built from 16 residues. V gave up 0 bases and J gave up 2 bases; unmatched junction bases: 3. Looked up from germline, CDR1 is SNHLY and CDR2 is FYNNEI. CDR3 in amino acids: CASSEAPGGAYNEQFF. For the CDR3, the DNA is TGTGCCAGCAGTGAAGCCCCGGGGGGGGCCTACAATGAGCAGTTCTTC. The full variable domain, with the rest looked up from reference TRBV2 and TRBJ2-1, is EPEVTQTPSHQVTQMGQEVILRCVPISNHLYFYWYRQILGQKVEFLVSFYNNEISEKSEIFDDQFSVERPDGSNFTLKIRSTKLEDSAMYFCASSEAPGGAYNEQFFGPGTRLTVL.

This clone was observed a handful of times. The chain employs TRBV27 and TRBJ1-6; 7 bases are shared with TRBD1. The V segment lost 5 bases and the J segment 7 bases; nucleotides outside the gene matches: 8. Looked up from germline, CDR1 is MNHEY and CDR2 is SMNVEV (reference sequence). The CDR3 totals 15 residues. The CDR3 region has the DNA TGTGCCAGCAGTGTCCGACAGGGCAAGAATTCACCCCTCCACTTT. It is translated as CASSVRQGKNSPLHF.